This TCR beta chain emerged from a study of cytotoxic CD8 clonotypes in ibrutinib-treated CLL. Study-wide findings and caveats: Clonality went up at the time of ibrutinib response, stayed stable in sustained remission, and later dropped back toward its baseline level at progression.

As for this clone: Its antigen is not identified. At the DNA level, this CDR3 is encoded by other sequences in the same sample as well.

Measured with immunoSEQ multiplex PCR; TCRdb has only the in-frame clones, and not every one. This sample yields some 200,000 clones, of which just under 80% are seen a single time; more than 9.5% belongs to the top ten. V was clipped by 0 bases and J by 1 base, with 2 bases between them. Germline CDR1 SGHRS, CDR2 YFSETQ. The CDR3 sequence is 13 residues long. The J gene is TRBJ1-5, the V gene TRBV5-1; D remains unclear. This TCR was sampled from a human donor with chronic lymphocytic leukemia. Specimen: PBMCs, collected after 12 months of ibrutinib treatment. DNA of the CDR3: TGCGCCAGCAGCTTGGGCAGCAATCAGCCCCAGCATTTT. As protein: CASSLGSNQPQHF.